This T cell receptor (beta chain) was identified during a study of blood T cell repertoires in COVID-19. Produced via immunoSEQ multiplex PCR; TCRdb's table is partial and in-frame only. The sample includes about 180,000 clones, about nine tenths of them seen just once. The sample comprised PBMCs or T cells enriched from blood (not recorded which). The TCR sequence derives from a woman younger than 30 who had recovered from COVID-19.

The chain's CDR3 is CATSDSPYNEQFF. DNA for the CDR3: TGTGCCACCAGTGATTCCCCATACAATGAGCAGTTCTTC. The rearrangement uses TRBV24-1 and TRBJ2-1; D is unresolved. CDR3 length equals 13 residues. Trimming left V 2 bases short and J 4 bases short, with 5 bases between. Germline CDR1 is KGHDR and CDR2 is SFDVKD.